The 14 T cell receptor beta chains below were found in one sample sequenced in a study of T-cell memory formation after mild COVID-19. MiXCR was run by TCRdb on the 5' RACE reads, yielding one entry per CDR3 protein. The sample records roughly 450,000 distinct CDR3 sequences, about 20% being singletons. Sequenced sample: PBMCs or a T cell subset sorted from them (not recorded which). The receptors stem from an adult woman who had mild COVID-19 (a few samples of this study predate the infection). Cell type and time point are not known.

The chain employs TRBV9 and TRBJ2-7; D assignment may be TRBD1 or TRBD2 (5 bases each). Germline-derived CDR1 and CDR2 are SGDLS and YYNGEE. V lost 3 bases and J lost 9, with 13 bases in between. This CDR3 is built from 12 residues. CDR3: CASSEGSKPQYF. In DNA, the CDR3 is TGTGCCAGCAGCGAGGGGAGTAAACCGCAGTACTTC.

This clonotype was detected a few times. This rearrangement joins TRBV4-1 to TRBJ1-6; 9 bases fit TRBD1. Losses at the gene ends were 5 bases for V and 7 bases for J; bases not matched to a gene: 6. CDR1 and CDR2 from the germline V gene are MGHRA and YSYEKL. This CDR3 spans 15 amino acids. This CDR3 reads CASSSGQGHNSPLHF. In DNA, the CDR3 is TGCGCCAGCAGCTCCGGACAGGGGCACAATTCACCCCTCCACTTT.

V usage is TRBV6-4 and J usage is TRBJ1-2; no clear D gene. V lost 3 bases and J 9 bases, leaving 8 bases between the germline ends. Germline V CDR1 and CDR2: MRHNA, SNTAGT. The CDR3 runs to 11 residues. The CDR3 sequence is CASSEGRSYTF. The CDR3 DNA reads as TGTGCCAGCAGTGAGGGCAGAAGCTACACCTTC.

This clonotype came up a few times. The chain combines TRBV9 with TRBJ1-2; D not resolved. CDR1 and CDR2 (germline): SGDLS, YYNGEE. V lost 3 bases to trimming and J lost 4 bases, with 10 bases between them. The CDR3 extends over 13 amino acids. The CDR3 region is CASSATDFYGYTF. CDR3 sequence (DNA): TGTGCCAGCAGCGCTACAGACTTCTATGGCTACACCTTC.

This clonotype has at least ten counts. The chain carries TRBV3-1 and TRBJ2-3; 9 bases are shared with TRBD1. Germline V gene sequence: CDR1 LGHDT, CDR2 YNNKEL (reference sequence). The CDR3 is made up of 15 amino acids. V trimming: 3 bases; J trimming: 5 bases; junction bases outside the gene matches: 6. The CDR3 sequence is CASSHVQGAEDTQYF. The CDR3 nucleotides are TGTGCCAGCAGCCATGTACAGGGGGCGGAAGATACGCAGTATTTT.

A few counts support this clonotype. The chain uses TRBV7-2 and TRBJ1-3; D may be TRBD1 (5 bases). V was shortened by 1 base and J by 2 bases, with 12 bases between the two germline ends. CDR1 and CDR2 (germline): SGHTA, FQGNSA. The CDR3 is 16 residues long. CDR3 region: CASSLVGQGTGNTIYF. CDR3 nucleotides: TGTGCCAGCAGCTTAGTTGGGCAGGGTACTGGAAACACCATATATTTT.

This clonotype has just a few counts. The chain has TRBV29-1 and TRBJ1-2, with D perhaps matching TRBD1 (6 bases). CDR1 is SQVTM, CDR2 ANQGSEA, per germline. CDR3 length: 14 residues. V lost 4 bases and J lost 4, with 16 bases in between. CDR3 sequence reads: CSVGHNRDGYGYTF. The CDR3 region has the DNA TGCAGCGTTGGACACAACAGGGACGGCTATGGCTACACCTTC.

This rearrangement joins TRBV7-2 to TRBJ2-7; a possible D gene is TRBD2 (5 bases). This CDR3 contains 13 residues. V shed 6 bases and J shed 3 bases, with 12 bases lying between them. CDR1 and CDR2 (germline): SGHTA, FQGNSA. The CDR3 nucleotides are TGTGCCAGCAGTAAGGAGGCGGGCTACGAGCAGTACTTC. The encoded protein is CASSKEAGYEQYF.

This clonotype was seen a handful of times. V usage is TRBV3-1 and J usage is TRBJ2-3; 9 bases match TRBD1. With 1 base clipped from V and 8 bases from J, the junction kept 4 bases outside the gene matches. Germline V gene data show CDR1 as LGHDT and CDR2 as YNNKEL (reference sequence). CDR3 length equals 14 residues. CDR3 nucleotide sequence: TGTGCCAGCAGCCAAGGGACAGGGGAAGGTACGCAGTATTTT. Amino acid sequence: CASSQGTGEGTQYF.

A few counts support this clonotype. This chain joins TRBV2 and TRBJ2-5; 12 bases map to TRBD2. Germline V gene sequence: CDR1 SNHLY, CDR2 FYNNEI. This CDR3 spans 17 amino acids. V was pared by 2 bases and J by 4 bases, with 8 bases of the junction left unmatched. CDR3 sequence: CASSERTSGGSRETQYF. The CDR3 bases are TGTGCCAGCAGTGAAAGAACTAGCGGGGGGAGTAGAGAGACCCAGTACTTC.

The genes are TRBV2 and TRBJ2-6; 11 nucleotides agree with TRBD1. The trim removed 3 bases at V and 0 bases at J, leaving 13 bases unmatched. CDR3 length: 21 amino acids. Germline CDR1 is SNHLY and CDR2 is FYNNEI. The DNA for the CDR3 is TGTGCCAGCAGTGATCTGTCCCGGTCAGGACAGGGGGCCTCTGGGGCCAACGTCCTGACTTTC. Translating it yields CASSDLSRSGQGASGANVLTF.

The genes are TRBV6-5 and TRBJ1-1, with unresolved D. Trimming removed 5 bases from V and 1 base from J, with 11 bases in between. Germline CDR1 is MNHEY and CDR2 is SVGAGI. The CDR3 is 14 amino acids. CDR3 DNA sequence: TGTGCCAGCAGTACTACGGAGGCGAACACTGAAGCTTTCTTT. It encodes CASSTTEANTEAFF.

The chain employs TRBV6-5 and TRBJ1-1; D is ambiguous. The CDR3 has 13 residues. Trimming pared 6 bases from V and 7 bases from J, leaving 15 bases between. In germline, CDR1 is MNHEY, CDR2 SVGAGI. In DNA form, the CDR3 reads TGTGCCAGCAGAAGGGAGACTAGCCTTGAAGCTTTCTTT. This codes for CASRRETSLEAFF.

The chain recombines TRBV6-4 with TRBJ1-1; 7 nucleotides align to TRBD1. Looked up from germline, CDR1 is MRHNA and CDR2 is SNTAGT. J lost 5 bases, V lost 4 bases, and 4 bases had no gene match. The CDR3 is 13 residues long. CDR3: CASSVQQGTEAFF. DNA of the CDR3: TGTGCCAGCAGTGTACAACAGGGGACTGAAGCTTTCTTT.